Shown below are 3 T cell receptor beta chains from a single sample sequenced in a study of blood T cell repertoires in COVID-19. Assay used: immunoSEQ multiplex PCR; TCRdb lists only in-frame clones, some missing. Here the sample spans approximately 28,000 clones, approximately 75% being singletons. Sequencing was performed on peripheral blood. The receptors were sampled from a boy aged 2 to 10 with active or convalescent COVID-19.

This chain connects TRBV10-1 to TRBJ1-1; D unresolved. In germline, CDR1 is WNHNN, CDR2 SYGVQD (reference sequence). CDR3 length: 13 residues. Trimming stripped 3 bases from V and 5 bases from J, with 10 bases between. The CDR3 nucleotides are TGCGCCAGCAGTGAACGGGGAGGGACTGAAGCTTTCTTT. Amino acids: CASSERGGTEAFF.

This chain uses TRBV11-2 with TRBJ1-3; D is unclear. Between the trimmed V and J ends, which lost 1 base and 0 bases, there was a span of 7 bases. The CDR3 is made up of 15 amino acids. The germline CDR1 and CDR2 sequences are SGHAT and FQNNGV. CDR3 nucleotides: TGTGCCAGCAGCTTAGTTCCGAGCTCTGGAAACACCATATATTTT. This encodes CASSLVPSSGNTIYF.

This sequence joins TRBV19 and TRBJ1-3, with a possible D match to TRBD1 (6 bases). From germline, CDR1 is LNHDA and CDR2 SQIVND (reference sequence). The V end was cut by 7 bases, the J end by 2 bases, with 12 bases between. The CDR3 has 14 residues. CDR3 loop: CASTSGTPGNTIYF. Written as DNA, the CDR3 is TGTGCCAGTACCTCCGGGACACCTGGAAACACCATATATTTT.